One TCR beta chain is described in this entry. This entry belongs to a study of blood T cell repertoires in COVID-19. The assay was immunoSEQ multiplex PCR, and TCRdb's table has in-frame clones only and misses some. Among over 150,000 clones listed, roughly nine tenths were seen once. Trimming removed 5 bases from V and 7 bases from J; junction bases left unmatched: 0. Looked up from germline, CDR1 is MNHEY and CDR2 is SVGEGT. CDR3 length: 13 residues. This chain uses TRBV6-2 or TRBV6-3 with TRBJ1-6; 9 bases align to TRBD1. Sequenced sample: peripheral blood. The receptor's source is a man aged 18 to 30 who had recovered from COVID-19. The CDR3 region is CASSGQGNSPLHF. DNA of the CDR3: TGTGCCAGCAGTGGACAGGGGAATTCACCCCTCCACTTT.